This is a list of T cell receptor beta chains from one sample in a study of blood T cell repertoires in COVID-19. The repertoire was sequenced with immunoSEQ multiplex PCR; TCRdb's copy has only in-frame clones and lacks some. The sample carries about 110,000 clones, 89% recorded once. What was sequenced was peripheral blood. The receptors come from a man aged 35 to 55 with active or convalescent COVID-19. Both conserved end residues are part of each CDR3. D genes are given only for firm matches. The listing skips clone size in some rows; elsewhere it reads once, few, many or a size class.

j_call,v_call,clone_size,d_call,cdr3_aa,cdr3_nt
TRBJ2-4,TRBV5-1,once,TRBD1,CASGTGEIQYF,TGCGCCAGCGGGACAGGCGAAATTCAGTACTTC
TRBJ1-6,TRBV2,-,-,CASSEGAGNSPLHF,TGTGCCAGCAGTGAGGGAGCAGGAAATTCACCCCTCCACTTT
TRBJ2-7,TRBV4-3,-,TRBD2,CASSQYLAGNSYEQYF,TGCGCCAGCAGCCAATATCTAGCGGGGAACTCCTACGAGCAGTACTTC
TRBJ1-4,TRBV3-1/TRBV3-2,-,-,CASSQVAGQKLFF,TGTGCCAGCAGCCAAGTGGCAGGGCAGAAACTGTTTTTT
TRBJ1-4,TRBV28,-,-,CASSFGSLGLFF,TGTGCCAGCAGTTTCGGTAGCCTCGGACTGTTTTTT
TRBJ1-2,TRBV7-9,-,TRBD1,CASSLEGAGGYTF,TGTGCCAGCAGCTTAGAGGGGGCAGGTGGCTACACCTTC
TRBJ2-5,TRBV4-3,once,TRBD2,CASSQEIGRGQYF,TGCGCCAGCAGCCAAGAAATAGGGAGGGGCCAGTACTTC
TRBJ2-7,TRBV2,few,TRBD1,CASSGTGGMWQYF,TGTGCCAGCTCCGGGACAGGGGGTATGTGGCAGTACTTC
TRBJ2-7,TRBV7-9,-,-,CASSLEAASYEQYF,TGTGCCAGCAGCTTAGAAGCGGCCTCCTACGAGCAGTACTTC
TRBJ2-1,TRBV19,-,-,CASSIRGGYNEQFF,TGTGCCAGTAGTATCAGGGGAGGGTACAATGAGCAGTTCTTC
TRBJ1-1,TRBV3-1/TRBV3-2,-,-,CASAWPNTEAFF,TGTGCCAGCGCTTGGCCGAACACTGAAGCTTTCTTT
TRBJ1-2,TRBV2,-,-,CASSGRGYYGYTF,TGTGCCAGCAGTGGGCGGGGCTACTATGGCTACACCTTC
TRBJ1-5,TRBV28,-,-,CASSVGQFQPQHF,TGTGCCAGCAGTGTGGGACAATTCCAGCCCCAGCATTTT
TRBJ2-5,TRBV6-1,-,-,CASSEYETQYF,TGTGCCAGCAGTGAATATGAGACCCAGTACTTC
TRBJ2-7,TRBV5-1,-,-,CASSDRSYYEQYF,TGCGCCAGCAGCGATAGGAGCTACTACGAGCAGTACTTC
TRBJ1-5,TRBV28,-,-,CASSFRGQPQHF,TGTGCCAGCAGTTTTAGAGGTCAGCCCCAGCATTTT
TRBJ2-2,TRBV5-1,-,TRBD2,CASSLGLAGVGTGELFF,TGCGCCAGCAGCTTGGGACTAGCGGGAGTCGGCACCGGGGAGCTGTTTTTT
TRBJ2-2,TRBV10-1,few,TRBD1,CASSESPLGWTGRTGELFF,TGCGCCAGCAGTGAGTCGCCCCTTGGTTGGACAGGTCGAACCGGGGAGCTGTTTTTT
TRBJ2-1,TRBV19,-,TRBD2,CASARTSGGGEQFF,TGTGCCAGCGCAAGGACTAGCGGGGGCGGTGAGCAGTTCTTC
TRBJ2-7,TRBV19,-,-,CASSFAGTQREQYF,TGTGCCAGTAGTTTCGCCGGGACACAACGTGAGCAGTACTTC
TRBJ2-2,TRBV5-1,-,TRBD2,CASSFRGWGGMNTGELFF,TGCGCCAGCAGCTTCCGCGGCTGGGGGGGGATGAACACCGGGGAGCTGTTTTTT
TRBJ2-1,TRBV6-4,-,-,CASSERASSYNEQFF,TGTGCCAGCAGTGAGCGGGCGAGCTCCTACAATGAGCAGTTCTTC